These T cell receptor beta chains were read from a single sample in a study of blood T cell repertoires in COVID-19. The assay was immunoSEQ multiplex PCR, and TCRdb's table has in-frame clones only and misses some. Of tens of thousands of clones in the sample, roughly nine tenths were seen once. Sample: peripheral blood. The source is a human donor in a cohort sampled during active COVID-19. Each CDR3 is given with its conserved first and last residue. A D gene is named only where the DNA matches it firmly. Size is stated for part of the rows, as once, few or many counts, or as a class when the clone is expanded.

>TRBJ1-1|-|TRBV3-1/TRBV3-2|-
TGTGCCAGCAGCCATACAGGGTCGGGAAACACTGAAGCTTTCTTT
CASSHTGSGNTEAFF
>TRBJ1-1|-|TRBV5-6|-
TGTGCCAGCAGCTTGGGGCAGGGAGGTACTGAAGCTTTCTTT
CASSLGQGGTEAFF
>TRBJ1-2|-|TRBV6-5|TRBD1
TGTGCCAGCAGCCGAGGGGGACAGGGTGATGGCTACACCTTC
CASSRGGQGDGYTF
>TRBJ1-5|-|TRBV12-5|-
TGTGCTAGTGGAACGGGGAATAGCAATCAGCCCCAGCATTTT
CASGTGNSNQPQHF
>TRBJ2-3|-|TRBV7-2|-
TGTGCCAGCAGCGTCCAAACCCAGAACCCCACAGATACGCAGTATTTT
CASSVQTQNPTDTQYF
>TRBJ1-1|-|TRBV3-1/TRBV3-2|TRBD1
TGTGCCAGCAGCCTCCAGGGGGCCGGTGTTGGGAACACTGAAGCTTTCTTT
CASSLQGAGVGNTEAFF
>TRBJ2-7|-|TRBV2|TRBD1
TGTGCCAGCAGGGGACAGATCTACGAGCAGTACTTC
CASRGQIYEQYF
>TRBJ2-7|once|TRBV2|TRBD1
TGTGCCAGCAGTGAAGGGGGGAGAGACAGGGTTGGCGAGCAGTACTTC
CASSEGGRDRVGEQYF
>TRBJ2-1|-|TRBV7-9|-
TGTGCCAGCATCACATCCTTTGGGTACAGTGAGCAGTTCTTC
CASITSFGYSEQFF
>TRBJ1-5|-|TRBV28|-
TGTGCCAGCAGCCCGCGGGGGCAGGGGACCCAGCATTTT
CASSPRGQGTQHF
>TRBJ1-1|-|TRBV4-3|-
TGCGCCAGCAGCCCCGGATTACAGGATAACACTGAAGCTTTCTTT
CASSPGLQDNTEAFF
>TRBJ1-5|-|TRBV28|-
TGTGCCAGCAGTCTTCTACAGGGCGATCAGCCCCAGCATTTT
CASSLLQGDQPQHF
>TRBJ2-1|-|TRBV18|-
TGTGCCAGTTCCCCTCAGGGACACAACTACAATGAGCAGTTCTTC
CASSPQGHNYNEQFF
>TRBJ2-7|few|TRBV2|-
TGTGCCAGCAGACTCAATGCCTACGAGCAGTACTTC
CASRLNAYEQYF
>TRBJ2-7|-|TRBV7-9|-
TGTGCCAGCAGCTTAAGTAGCGGTCTCTACGAGCAGTACTTC
CASSLSSGLYEQYF
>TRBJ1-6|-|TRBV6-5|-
TGTGCCAGCAGTCCCGGGGTCAATTCACCCCTCCACTTT
CASSPGVNSPLHF
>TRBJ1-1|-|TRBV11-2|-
TGTGCCAGCAGCTTAGTCCCAGGGCTGAACACTGAAGCTTTCTTT
CASSLVPGLNTEAFF
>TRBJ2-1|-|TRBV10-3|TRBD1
TGTGCCATCAGTGAGAGACAGGGAGTTGGATACAATGAGCAGTTCTTC
CAISERQGVGYNEQFF
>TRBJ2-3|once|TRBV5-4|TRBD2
TGTGCCAGCAGCTTCAAGCGGGAGGCCCGCACAGATACGCAGTATTTT
CASSFKREARTDTQYF
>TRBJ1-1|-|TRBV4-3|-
TGCGCCAGCAGCCAAGGGCCCGAGGGGGACACTGAAGCTTTCTTT
CASSQGPEGDTEAFF
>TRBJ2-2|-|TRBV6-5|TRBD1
TGTGCCAGCAGCGCCGGGACAGCGAACACCGGGGAGCTGTTTTTT
CASSAGTANTGELFF
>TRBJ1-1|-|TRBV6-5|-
TGTGCCAGCAGTTATAAAGCGGGCACTGAAGCTTTCTTT
CASSYKAGTEAFF
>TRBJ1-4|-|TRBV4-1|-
TGCGCCAGCAGCCAAGGGGCGGGGGGAAATGAAAAACTGTTTTTT
CASSQGAGGNEKLFF
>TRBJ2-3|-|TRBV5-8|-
TGTGCCAGCAGCTTGCTGATCCACTATAGCACAGATACGCAGTATTTT
CASSLLIHYSTDTQYF
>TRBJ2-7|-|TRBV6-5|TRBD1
TGTGCCAGCACCCCCTTAGGGACAGGGTACTACGAGCAGTACTTC
CASTPLGTGYYEQYF
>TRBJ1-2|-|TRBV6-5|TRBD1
TGTGCCAGCAGGGCCGGGACAGGGGTTGGCTACACCTTC
CASRAGTGVGYTF
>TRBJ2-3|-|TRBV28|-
TGTGCCAGCATGCTGGAGCGGGTCGGCACAGATACGCAGTATTTT
CASMLERVGTDTQYF
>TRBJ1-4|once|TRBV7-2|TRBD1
TGTGCCAGCAGCCATGACAGGGGAGGTGAAAAACTGTTTTTT
CASSHDRGGEKLFF
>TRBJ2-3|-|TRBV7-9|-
TGTGCCAGCAGCTTAGGGAGCGGAGATACGCAGTATTTT
CASSLGSGDTQYF
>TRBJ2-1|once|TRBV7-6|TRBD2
TGTGCCAGCAGCCCGACAGACGGGACTAACTCCCCTATAGAGCAGTTCTTC
CASSPTDGTNSPIEQFF
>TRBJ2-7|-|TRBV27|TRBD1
TGTGCCAGCAACCCCCGACAGGGGGGCTACGAGCAGTACTTC
CASNPRQGGYEQYF
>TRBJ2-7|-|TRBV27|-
TGTGCCAGCAGTTCCAATCCCTACGAGCAGTACTTC
CASSSNPYEQYF
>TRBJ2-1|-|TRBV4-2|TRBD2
TGTGCCAGCAGCCAAAAGCGGGAGGGTTCCTACAATGAGCAGTTCTTC
CASSQKREGSYNEQFF
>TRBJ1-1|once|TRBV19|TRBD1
TGTGCCAGTAGTATGGACAGGCGACCGAACACTGAAGCTTTCTTT
CASSMDRRPNTEAFF
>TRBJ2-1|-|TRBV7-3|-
TGTGCCAGCAGCTTATACTTGGGCGAACACAATGAGCAGTTCTTC
CASSLYLGEHNEQFF
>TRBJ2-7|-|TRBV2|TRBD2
TGTGCCAGCCGGGACTACCCCTACGAGCAGTACTTC
CASRDYPYEQYF
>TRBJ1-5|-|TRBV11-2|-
TGTGCCAGCAGCCAGTACAATCAGCCCCAGCATTTT
CASSQYNQPQHF
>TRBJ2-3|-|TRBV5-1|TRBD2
TGCGCCAGCAGCTTGATAGGACTAGCGGGGAACACAGATACGCAGTATTTT
CASSLIGLAGNTDTQYF
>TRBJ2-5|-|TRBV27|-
TGTGCCAGCAGCCAAGATAGGGGCAGGGGCCAGTACTTC
CASSQDRGRGQYF